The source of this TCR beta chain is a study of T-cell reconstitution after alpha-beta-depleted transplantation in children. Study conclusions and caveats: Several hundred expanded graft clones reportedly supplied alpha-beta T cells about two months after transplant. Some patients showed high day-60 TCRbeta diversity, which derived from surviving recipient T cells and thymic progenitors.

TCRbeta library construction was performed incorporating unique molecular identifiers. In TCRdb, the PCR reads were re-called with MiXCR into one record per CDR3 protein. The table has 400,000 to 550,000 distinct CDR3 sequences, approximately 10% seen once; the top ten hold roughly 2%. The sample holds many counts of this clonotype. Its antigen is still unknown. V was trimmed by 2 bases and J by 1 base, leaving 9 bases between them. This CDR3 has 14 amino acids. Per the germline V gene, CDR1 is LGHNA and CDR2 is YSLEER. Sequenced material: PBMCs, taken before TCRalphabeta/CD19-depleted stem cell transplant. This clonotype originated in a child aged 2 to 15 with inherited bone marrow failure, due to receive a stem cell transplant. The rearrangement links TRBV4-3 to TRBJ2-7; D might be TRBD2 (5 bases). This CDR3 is CASSQRRGSYEQYF. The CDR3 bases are TGCGCCAGCAGCCAACGTCGGGGTTCCTACGAGCAGTACTTC.